This T cell receptor (beta chain) was captured by sequencing in a study of human T cells and chemical hapten exposure. This clonotype was seen a handful of times. Unique molecular identifiers were attached to individual cDNA molecules during library preparation. TCRdb itself ran the reads through MiXCR, one entry per CDR3 protein. The top ten hold more than 1.3% of the sample, which has about 120,000 distinct CDR3 sequences, more than 8.5% seen once. Total RNA was isolated from whole blood that had not been fractionated. Germline CDR1 SGHKS, CDR2 YYEKEE (reference sequence). The CDR3 is made up of 14 amino acids. V shed 5 bases and J 5 bases; nucleotides not matched to a gene: 7.

The sequenced sample was whole blood. The clonotype comes from a human donor in good health. Some clones in this sample may be carry-over from other donors' samples. The chain carries TRBV5-5 and TRBJ2-5, with 9 positions matching TRBD2. CDR3 DNA: TGTGCCAGCAGGCGTAGCGGGAGTGAGGAGACCCAGTACTTC. Its protein product is CASRRSGSEETQYF.